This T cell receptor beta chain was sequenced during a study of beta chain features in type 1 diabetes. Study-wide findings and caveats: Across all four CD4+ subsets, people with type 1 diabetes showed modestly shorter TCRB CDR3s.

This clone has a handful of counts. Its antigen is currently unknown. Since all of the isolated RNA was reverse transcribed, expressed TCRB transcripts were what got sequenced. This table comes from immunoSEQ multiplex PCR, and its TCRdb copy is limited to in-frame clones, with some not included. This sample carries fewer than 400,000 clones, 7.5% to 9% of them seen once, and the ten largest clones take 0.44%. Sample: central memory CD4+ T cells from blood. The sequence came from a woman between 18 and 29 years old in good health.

For the CDR3, the DNA is TGCAGCGCGACAGCACACCGCGGTGAGACCCAGTACTTC. This gives the protein CSATAHRGETQYF. This chain uses TRBV29-1 with TRBJ2-5; possible D gene TRBD1, 5 bases. V gave up 7 bases and J gave up 5 bases, with 17 bases separating them. CDR1 SQVTM and CDR2 ANQGSEA come from the germline V gene. CDR3 size: 13 residues.